This T cell receptor (beta chain) was documented in a study of blood T cell repertoires in COVID-19. Across the whole study: The cDNA or gDNA used as material had been derived from T cells, B-cell-depleted T cells, or PBMCs.

How the authors handled the data: Estimation of nucleated cell counts was performed using reference gene primer amplification. Repertoires were generated with immunoSEQ multiplex PCR, while TCRdb's copy carries only in-frame clones and drops some. V, J and clone size reflect that table, while D and trimming were determined from the DNA. Of about 220,000 clones detected, approximately 83% appear once; the ten largest clones hold 3% to 4%. Each participant's cohort was designated according to participant-reported clinical history. Resolution of symptoms, clearance, or two negative PCRs was present in recovered Cohort 3 donors. V lost 5 bases and J lost 5; bases outside the gene matches: 8. The CDR3 sequence is 14 residues long. Germline V lookup: CDR1 SEHNR, CDR2 FQNEAQ (reference sequence).

The receptor comes from a woman in her fifties or sixties who had recovered from COVID-19. The V and J genes are TRBV7-9 and TRBJ1-1; TRBD1 matches at 7 bases. The sample taken for sequencing was PBMCs or T cells enriched from blood (not recorded which). The CDR3 DNA is TGTGCCAGCAGCCTCCGACAGGGTGATACTGAAGCTTTCTTT. As protein: CASSLRQGDTEAFF.